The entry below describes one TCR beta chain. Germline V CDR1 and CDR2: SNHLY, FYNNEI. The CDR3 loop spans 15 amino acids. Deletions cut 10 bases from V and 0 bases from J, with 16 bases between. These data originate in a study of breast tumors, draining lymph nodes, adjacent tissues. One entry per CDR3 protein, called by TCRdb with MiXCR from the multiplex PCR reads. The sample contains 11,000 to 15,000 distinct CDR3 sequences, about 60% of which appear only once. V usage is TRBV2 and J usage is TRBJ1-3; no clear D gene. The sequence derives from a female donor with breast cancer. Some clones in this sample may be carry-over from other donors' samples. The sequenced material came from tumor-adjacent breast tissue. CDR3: CATILIIASGNTIYF. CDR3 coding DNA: TGTGCCACCATACTAATCATAGCCTCTGGAAACACCATATATTTT. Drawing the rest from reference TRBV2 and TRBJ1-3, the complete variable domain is EPEVTQTPSHQVTQMGQEVILRCVPISNHLYFYWYRQILGQKVEFLVSFYNNEISEKSEIFDDQFSVERPDGSNFTLKIRSTKLEDSAMYFCATILIIASGNTIYFGEGSWLTVV.